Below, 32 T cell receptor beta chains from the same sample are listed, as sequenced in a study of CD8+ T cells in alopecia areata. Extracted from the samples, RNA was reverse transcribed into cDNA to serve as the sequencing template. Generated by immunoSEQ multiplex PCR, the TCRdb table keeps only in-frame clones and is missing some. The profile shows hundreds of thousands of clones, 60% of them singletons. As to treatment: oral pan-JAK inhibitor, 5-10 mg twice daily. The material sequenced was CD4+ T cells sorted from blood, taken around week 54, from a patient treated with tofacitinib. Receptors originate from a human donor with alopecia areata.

The CDR3 reads CASSPPGADTEAFF. CDR3 in DNA: TGTGCCAGCTCACCACCGGGGGCGGACACTGAAGCTTTCTTT. V usage is TRBV18 and J usage is TRBJ1-1; TRBD1 is a possible D gene (6 bases). The CDR3 is 14 amino acids. Germline lookup yields CDR1 KGHSH and CDR2 LQKENI. V lost 0 bases and J 3 bases, leaving 8 bases between the germline ends.

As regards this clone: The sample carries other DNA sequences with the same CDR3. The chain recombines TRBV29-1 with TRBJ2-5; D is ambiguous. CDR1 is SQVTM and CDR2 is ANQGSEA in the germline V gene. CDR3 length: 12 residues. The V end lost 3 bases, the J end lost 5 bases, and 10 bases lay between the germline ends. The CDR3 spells CSVELSEETQYF. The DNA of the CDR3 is TGCAGCGTTGAGTTATCCGAGGAGACCCAGTACTTC.

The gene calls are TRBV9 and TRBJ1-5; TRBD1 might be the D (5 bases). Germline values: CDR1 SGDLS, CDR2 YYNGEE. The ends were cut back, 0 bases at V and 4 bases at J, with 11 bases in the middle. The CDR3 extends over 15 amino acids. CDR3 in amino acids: CASSVGATANQPQHF. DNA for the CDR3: TGTGCCAGCAGCGTAGGTGCGACAGCTAATCAGCCCCAGCATTTT.

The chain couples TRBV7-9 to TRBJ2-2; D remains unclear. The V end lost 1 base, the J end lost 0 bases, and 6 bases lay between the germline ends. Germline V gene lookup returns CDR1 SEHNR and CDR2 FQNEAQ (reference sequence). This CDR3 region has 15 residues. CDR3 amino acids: CASSLDSPNTGELFF. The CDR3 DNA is TGTGCCAGCAGCTTAGACAGCCCGAACACCGGGGAGCTGTTTTTT.

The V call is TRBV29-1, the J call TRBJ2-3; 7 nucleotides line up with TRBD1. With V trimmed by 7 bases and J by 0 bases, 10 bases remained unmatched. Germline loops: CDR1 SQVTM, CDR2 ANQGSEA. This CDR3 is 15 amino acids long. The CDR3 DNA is TGCAGCGCCTGGGACAGATCAGATAGCACAGATACGCAGTATTTT. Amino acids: CSAWDRSDSTDTQYF.

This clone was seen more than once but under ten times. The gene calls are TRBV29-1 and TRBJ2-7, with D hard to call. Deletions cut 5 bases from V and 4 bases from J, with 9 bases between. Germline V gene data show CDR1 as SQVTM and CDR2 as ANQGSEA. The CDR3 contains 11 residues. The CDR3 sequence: CSVKDPYEQYF. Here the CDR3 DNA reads TGCAGCGTTAAGGACCCGTACGAGCAGTACTTC.

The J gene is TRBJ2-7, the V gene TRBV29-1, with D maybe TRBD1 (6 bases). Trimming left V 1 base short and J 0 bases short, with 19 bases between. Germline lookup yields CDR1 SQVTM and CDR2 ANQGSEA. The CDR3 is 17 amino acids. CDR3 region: CSVEVRDTGRSSYEQYF. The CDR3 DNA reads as TGCAGCGTTGAAGTGAGGGACACAGGAAGGAGCTCCTACGAGCAGTACTTC.

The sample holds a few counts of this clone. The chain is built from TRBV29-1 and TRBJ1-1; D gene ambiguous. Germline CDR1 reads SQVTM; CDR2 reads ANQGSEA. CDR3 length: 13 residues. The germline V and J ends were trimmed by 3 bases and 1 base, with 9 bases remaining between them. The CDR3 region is CSVDGRPNTEAFF. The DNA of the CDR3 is TGCAGCGTTGATGGACGGCCGAACACTGAAGCTTTCTTT.

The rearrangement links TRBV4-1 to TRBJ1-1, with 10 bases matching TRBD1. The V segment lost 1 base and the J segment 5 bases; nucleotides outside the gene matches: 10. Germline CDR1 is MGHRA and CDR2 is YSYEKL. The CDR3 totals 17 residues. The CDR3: CASSQVRQGAGRTEAFF. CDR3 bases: TGCGCCAGCAGCCAAGTCCGACAGGGGGCCGGGAGGACTGAAGCTTTCTTT.

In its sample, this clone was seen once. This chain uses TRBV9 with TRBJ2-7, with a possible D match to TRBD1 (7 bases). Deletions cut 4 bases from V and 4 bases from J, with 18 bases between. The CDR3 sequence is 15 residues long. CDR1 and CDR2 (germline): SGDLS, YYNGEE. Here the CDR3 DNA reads TGTGCCAGCAGCCCCTCACTCCAGGGGGGTTACGAGCAGTACTTC. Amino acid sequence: CASSPSLQGGYEQYF.

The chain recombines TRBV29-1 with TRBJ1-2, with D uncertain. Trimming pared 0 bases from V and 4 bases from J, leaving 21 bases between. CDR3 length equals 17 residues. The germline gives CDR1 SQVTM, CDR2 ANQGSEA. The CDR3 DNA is TGCAGCGTTGAAGACCAAGCCACGACGGGAAGACGCTATGGCTACACCTTC. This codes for CSVEDQATTGRRYGYTF.

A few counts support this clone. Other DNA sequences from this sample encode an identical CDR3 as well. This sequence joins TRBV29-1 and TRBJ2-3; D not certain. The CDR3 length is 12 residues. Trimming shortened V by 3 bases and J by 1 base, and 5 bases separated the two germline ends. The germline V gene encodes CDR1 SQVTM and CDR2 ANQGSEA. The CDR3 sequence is CSVDPGTDTQYF. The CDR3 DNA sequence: TGCAGCGTTGATCCGGGCACAGATACGCAGTATTTT.

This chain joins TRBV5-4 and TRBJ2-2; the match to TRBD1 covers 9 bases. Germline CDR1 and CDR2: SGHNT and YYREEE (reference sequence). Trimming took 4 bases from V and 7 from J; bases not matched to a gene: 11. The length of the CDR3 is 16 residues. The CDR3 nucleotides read TGTGCCAGCAGCGATAACAGGGGGCGAGATATCGGGGAGCTGTTTTTT. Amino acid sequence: CASSDNRGRDIGELFF.

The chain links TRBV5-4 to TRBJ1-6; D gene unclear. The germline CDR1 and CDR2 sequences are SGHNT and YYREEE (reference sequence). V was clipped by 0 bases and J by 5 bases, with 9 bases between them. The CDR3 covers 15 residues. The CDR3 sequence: CASSLGGNDNSPLHF. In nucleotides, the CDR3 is TGTGCCAGCAGCTTGGGAGGGAACGATAATTCACCCCTCCACTTT. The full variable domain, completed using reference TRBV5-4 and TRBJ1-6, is ETGVTQSPTHLIKTRGQQVTLRCSSQSGHNTVSWYQQALGQGPQFIFQYYREEENGRGNFPPRFSGLQFPNYSSELNVNALELDDSALYLCASSLGGNDNSPLHFGNGTRLTVT.

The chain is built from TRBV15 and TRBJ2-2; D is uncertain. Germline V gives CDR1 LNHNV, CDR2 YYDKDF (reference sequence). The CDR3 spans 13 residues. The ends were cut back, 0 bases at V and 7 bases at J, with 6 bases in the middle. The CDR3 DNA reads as TGTGCCACCAGCAGAGATCTTGGCGGGGAGCTGTTTTTT. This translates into CATSRDLGGELFF. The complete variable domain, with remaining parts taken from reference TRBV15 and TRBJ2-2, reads DAMVIQNPRYQVTQFGKPVTLSCSQTLNHNVMYWYQQKSSQAPKLLFHYYDKDFNNEADTPDNFQSRRPNTSFCFLDIRSPGLGDTAMYLCATSRDLGGELFFGEGSRLTVL.

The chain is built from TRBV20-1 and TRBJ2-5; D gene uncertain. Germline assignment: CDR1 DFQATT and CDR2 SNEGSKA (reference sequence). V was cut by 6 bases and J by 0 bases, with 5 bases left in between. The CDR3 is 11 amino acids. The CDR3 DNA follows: TGCAGTGCCCAGAACCAAGAGACCCAGTACTTC. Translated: CSAQNQETQYF.

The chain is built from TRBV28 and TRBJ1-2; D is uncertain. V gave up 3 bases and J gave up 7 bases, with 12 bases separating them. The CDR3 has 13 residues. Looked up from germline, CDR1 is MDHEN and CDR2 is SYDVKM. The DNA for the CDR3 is TGTGCCAGCAGTTTCTTCAGGTTGGGTGGCTACACCTTC. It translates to CASSFFRLGGYTF.

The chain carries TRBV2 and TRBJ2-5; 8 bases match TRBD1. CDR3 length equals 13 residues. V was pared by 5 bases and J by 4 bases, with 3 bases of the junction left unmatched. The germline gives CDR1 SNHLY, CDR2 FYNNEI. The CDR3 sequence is CASSKQGGETQYF. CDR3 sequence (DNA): TGTGCCAGCAGTAAACAGGGGGGAGAGACCCAGTACTTC.

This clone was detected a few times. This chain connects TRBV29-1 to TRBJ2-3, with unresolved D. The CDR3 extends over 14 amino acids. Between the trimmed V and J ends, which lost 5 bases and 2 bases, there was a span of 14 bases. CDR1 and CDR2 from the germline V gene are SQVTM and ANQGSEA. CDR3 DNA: TGCAGCGTTCGGATAGGAATGGTCACAGATACGCAGTATTTT. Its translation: CSVRIGMVTDTQYF.

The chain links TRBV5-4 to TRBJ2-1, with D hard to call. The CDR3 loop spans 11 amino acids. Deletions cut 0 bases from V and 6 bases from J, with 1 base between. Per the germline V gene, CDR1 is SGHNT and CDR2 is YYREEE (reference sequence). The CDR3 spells CASSLGNEQFF. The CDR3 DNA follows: TGTGCCAGCAGCTTGGGCAATGAGCAGTTCTTC.

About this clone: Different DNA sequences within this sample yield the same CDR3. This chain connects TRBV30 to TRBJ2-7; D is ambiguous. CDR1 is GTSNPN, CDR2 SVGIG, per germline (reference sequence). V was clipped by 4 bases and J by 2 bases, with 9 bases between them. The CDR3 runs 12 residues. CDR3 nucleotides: TGTGCCTGGACAGGTCGTCCCTACGAGCAGTACTTC. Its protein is CAWTGRPYEQYF.

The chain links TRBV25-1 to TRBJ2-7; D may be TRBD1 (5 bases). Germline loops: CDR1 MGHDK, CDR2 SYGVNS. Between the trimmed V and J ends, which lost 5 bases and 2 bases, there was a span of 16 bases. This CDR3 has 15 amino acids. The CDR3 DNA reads TGTGCCAGCAGTAAATCAGGGTCGGGTACCTACGAGCAGTACTTC. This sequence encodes CASSKSGSGTYEQYF.

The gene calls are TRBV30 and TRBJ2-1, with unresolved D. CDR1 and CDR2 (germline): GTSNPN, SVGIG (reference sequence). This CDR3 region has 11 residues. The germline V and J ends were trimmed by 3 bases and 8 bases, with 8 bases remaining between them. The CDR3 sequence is CAWSVADEQFF. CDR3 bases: TGTGCCTGGAGCGTTGCGGATGAGCAGTTCTTC.

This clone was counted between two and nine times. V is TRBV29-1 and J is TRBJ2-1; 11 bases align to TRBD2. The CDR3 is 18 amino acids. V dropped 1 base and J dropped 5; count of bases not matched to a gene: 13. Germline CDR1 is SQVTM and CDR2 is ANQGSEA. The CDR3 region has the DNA TGCAGCGTTGAAGTCTTACCCCCTAGCGGGGGGCGGCACAATGAGCAGTTCTTC. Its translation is CSVEVLPPSGGRHNEQFF.

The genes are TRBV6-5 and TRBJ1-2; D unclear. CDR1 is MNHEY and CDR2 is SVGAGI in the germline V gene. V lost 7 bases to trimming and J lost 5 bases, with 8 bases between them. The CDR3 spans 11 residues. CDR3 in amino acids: CASNSGYGYTF. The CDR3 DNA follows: TGTGCCAGCAATAGTGGATATGGCTACACCTTC.

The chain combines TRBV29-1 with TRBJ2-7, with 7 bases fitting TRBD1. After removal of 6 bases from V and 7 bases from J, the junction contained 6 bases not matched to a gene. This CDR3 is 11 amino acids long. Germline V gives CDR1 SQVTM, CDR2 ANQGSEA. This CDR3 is CSVETGREQYF. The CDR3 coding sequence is TGCAGCGTAGAGACAGGGCGAGAGCAGTACTTC.

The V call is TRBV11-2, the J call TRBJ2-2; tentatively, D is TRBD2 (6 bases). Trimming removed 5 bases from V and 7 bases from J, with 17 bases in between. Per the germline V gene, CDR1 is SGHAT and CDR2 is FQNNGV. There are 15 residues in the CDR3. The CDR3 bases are TGTGCCAGCAGCCTGGGACTGGGGCCAAACGGGGAGCTGTTTTTT. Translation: CASSLGLGPNGELFF.

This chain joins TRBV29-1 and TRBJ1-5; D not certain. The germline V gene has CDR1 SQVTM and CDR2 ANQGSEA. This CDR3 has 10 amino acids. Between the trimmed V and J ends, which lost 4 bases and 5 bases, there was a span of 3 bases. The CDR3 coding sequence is TGCAGCGTTGGAGATCAGCCCCAGCATTTT. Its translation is CSVGDQPQHF.

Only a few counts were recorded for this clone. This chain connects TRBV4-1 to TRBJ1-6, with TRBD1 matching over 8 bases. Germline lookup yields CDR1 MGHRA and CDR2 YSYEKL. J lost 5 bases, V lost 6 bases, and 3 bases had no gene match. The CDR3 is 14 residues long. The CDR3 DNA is TGCGCCAGCAGGCAGGGACAGGATAATTCACCCCTCCACTTT. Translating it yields CASRQGQDNSPLHF.

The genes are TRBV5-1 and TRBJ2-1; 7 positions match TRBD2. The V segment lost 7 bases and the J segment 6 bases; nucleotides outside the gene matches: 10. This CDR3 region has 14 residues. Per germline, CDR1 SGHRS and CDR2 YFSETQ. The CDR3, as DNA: TGCGCCAGCGGGAGGGGCGATTCAATCAATGAGCAGTTCTTC. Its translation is CASGRGDSINEQFF. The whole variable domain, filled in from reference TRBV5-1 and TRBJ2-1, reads KAGVTQTPRYLIKTRGQQVTLSCSPISGHRSVSWYQQTPGQGLQFLFEYFSETQRNKGNFPGRFSGRQFSNSRSEMNVSTLELGDSALYLCASGRGDSINEQFFGPGTRLTVL.

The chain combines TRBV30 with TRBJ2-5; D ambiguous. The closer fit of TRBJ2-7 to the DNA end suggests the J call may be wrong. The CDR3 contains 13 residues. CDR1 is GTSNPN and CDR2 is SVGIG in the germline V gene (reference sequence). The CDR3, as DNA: TGTGCCTGGAGTGTAAACAGCTTCTACGAGCAGTACTTC. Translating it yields CAWSVNSFYEQYF.

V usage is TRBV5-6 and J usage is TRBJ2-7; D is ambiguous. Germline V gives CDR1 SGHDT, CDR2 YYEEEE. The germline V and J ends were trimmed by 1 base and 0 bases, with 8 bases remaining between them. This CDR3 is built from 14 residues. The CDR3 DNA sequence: TGTGCCAGCAGCTTGATGGGATCCTCCTACGAGCAGTACTTC. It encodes CASSLMGSSYEQYF.